One and the same sample provided the 22 T cell receptor beta chains below, sequenced in a study of T cells in Graves' hyperthyroidism and ophthalmopathy. Amplification of TCR beta CDR3 regions was performed using RNA transcripts as template. With the HTBI primer set, the TCR CDR3 went through a first round of RT-PCR. TCRdb re-called the multiplex PCR reads with MiXCR, one entry per CDR3 protein. The data show some 460,000 distinct CDR3 sequences, around a sixth seen once. Sequenced: blood. The receptors stem from a woman under 30 with Graves' hyperthyroidism.

This clonotype was observed many times. The chain recombines TRBV6-1 with TRBJ2-1; D tentatively reads TRBD1 or TRBD2 (5 bases each). The CDR3 length is 13 residues. V shed 5 bases and J shed 9 bases, with 14 bases lying between them. CDR1 MNHNS and CDR2 SASEGT come from the germline V gene. The chain's CDR3 is CASSSGRAGEQFF. The CDR3 DNA reads TGTGCCAGCAGTTCGGGGCGGGCCGGTGAGCAGTTCTTC.

Ten or more counts support this clonotype. V gene TRBV10-3 combines with J gene TRBJ1-2; 10 bases are shared with TRBD1. The trim removed 6 bases at V and 6 bases at J, leaving 7 bases unmatched. The CDR3 loop spans 14 amino acids. CDR1 is ENHRY, CDR2 SYGVKD, per germline. In DNA form, the CDR3 reads TGTGCCATCAGCGGGACAGGGGTTCTTCATGGCTACACCTTC. Protein: CAISGTGVLHGYTF.

Details on this clonotype: This may be a read error: a much more frequent sequence differs by one nucleotide. The CDR3 sequence is CASSSNPGDGCTF. CDR3 coding DNA: TGTGCCAGCAGCTCCAATCCTGGGGATGGCTGCACCTTC. This rearrangement joins TRBV13 to TRBJ1-2; the D is unclear. Germline V CDR1 and CDR2: PRHDT, FYEKMQ (reference sequence). This CDR3 is built from 13 residues.

In its sample, this clonotype was seen many times. V usage is TRBV6-4 and J usage is TRBJ2-1; the match to TRBD2 covers 11 bases. V shed 0 bases and J 5 bases; nucleotides not matched to a gene: 0. The CDR3 length is 15 residues. Germline CDR1 MRHNA, CDR2 SNTAGT. The CDR3 DNA reads TGTGCCAGCAGTGACTCGACTAGCGGGAACAATGAGCAGTTCTTC. Its translation is CASSDSTSGNNEQFF.

This chain joins TRBV18 and TRBJ2-2, with TRBD1 identical over 8 bases. V shed 3 bases, J shed 3 bases, and the junction held 6 bases outside the gene matches. The CDR3 spans 16 residues. The germline gives CDR1 KGHSH, CDR2 LQKENI. The CDR3 reads CASSPRQGADTGELFF. Here the CDR3 DNA reads TGTGCCAGCTCACCGAGGCAGGGGGCGGACACCGGGGAGCTGTTTTTT.

This clonotype was recorded many times. The genes are TRBV2 and TRBJ1-6; D gene ambiguous. V was clipped by 3 bases and J by 0 bases, with 15 bases between them. There are 18 residues in the CDR3. Germline CDR1 is SNHLY and CDR2 is FYNNEI. The CDR3 DNA sequence: TGTGCCAGCAGTGAGAGGAACAGTTTTAGCTCCTATAATTCACCCCTCCACTTT. Its protein is CASSERNSFSSYNSPLHF.

As regards this clonotype: A much larger clone is a single base away; this may be a read error. The chain combines TRBV4-1 with TRBJ2-5, with no clear D. Deletions cut 4 bases from V and 7 bases from J, with 19 bases between. Germline CDR1 is MGHRA and CDR2 is YSYEKL. The CDR3 is made up of 15 amino acids. This CDR3 reads CASSRDPGFGWTQYF. The CDR3 DNA sequence: TGCGCCAGCAGCCGAGACCCAGGATTTGGGTGGACCCAGTACTTC.

V and J are TRBV7-9 and TRBJ1-2; perhaps TRBD1 as D (5 bases). V lost 8 bases to trimming and J lost 1 base, with 14 bases between them. The CDR3 contains 14 residues. Looked up from germline, CDR1 is SEHNR and CDR2 is FQNEAQ (reference sequence). CDR3 sequence (DNA): TGTGCCAGCCGCAAAGGGGAGGGTAACTATGGCTACACCTTC. Its protein product is CASRKGEGNYGYTF.

Ten or more counts support this clonotype. This chain joins TRBV6-4 and TRBJ2-3; D uncertain. This CDR3 contains 13 residues. The ends were cut back, 2 bases at V and 0 bases at J, with 3 bases in the middle. Germline CDR1 is MRHNA and CDR2 is SNTAGT. The CDR3 reads CASSDRSTDTQYF. The CDR3 bases are TGTGCCAGCAGTGACAGGAGCACAGATACGCAGTATTTT.

This clonotype appeared many times. This chain uses TRBV7-8 with TRBJ1-6; the D gene is possibly TRBD1 (6 bases). The V gene lost 4 bases and the J gene lost 10 bases, with 11 bases spanning the gap. From germline, CDR1 is SGHVS and CDR2 FQNEAQ. The CDR3 totals 13 residues. Written as DNA, the CDR3 is TGTGCCAGCAGCTCTTACGGGGGCTCACCCCTCCACTTT. Translation: CASSSYGGSPLHF.

V usage is TRBV24-1 and J usage is TRBJ2-5; D is possibly TRBD2 (5 bases). Trimming removed 4 bases from V and 5 bases from J, with 16 bases in between. Germline CDR1 is KGHDR and CDR2 is SFDVKD. CDR3 length equals 15 residues. The CDR3 DNA follows: TGTGCCACCAGTGAGACGGGATCCATACAGGAGACCCAGTACTTC. It is translated as CATSETGSIQETQYF.

Ten or more counts support this clonotype. The chain couples TRBV6-1 to TRBJ1-2; D is unclear. Trimming shortened V by 1 base and J by 3 bases, and 9 bases separated the two germline ends. The CDR3 contains 14 residues. CDR1 is MNHNS, CDR2 SASEGT, per germline. The CDR3: CASSEGYAYYGYTF. The CDR3 DNA is TGTGCCAGCAGTGAAGGATACGCATACTATGGCTACACCTTC.

There are many counts of this clonotype. The chain carries TRBV7-3 and TRBJ2-5; TRBD1 agrees at 10 bases. Germline CDR1 and CDR2: SGHTA and FQGTGA. The CDR3 is 13 residues long. The V gene end was trimmed by 4 bases and the J gene end by 9 bases; junction bases not matched to a gene: 5. Written as DNA, the CDR3 is TGTGCCAGCAGCTCCGACAGGGGGCATTCCCAGTACTTC. Residues: CASSSDRGHSQYF. The variable domain in full, with the rest retrieved from reference TRBV7-3 and TRBJ2-5, is GAGVSQTPSNKVTEKGKYVELRCDPISGHTALYWYRQSLGQGPEFLIYFQGTGAADDSGLPNDRFFAVRPEGSVSTLKIQRTERGDSAVYLCASSSDRGHSQYFGPGTRLLVL.

This clonotype was recorded many times. The rearrangement joins TRBV7-9 to TRBJ1-2; TRBD1 might be the D (6 bases). The CDR3 runs 14 residues. CDR1 and CDR2 (germline): SEHNR, FQNEAQ (reference sequence). Trimming stripped 5 bases from V and 4 bases from J, with 14 bases between. The CDR3 coding sequence is TGTGCCAGCAGCGAAACCGGACAGCCCTATGGCTACACCTTC. It translates to CASSETGQPYGYTF.

This clonotype appeared many times. J is TRBJ2-7 and V is TRBV9; the match to TRBD2 covers 10 bases. Trimming took 4 bases from V and 7 from J; bases not matched to a gene: 11. CDR3 length equals 15 residues. Germline CDR1 reads SGDLS; CDR2 reads YYNGEE. CDR3 protein: CASSTRAGGPSEQYF. The CDR3 DNA reads as TGTGCCAGCAGCACCCGAGCGGGAGGGCCATCTGAGCAGTACTTC.

This clonotype was detected only a few times. CDR3 loop: CASSYSLGRGGSGYTF. The CDR3 DNA reads TGTGCCAGCAGTTACTCTCTCGGAAGGGGGGGGAGTGGCTACACCTTC. The chain uses TRBV6-6 and TRBJ1-2; tentatively, D is TRBD1 (6 bases). The CDR3 length is 16 residues. Germline CDR1 reads MNHNY; CDR2 reads SVGAGI (reference sequence). Trimming left V 0 bases short and J 7 bases short, with 18 bases between.

The chain is built from TRBV5-1 and TRBJ2-7; TRBD1 matches at 7 bases. CDR3 length: 15 amino acids. The J segment lost 2 bases and the V segment lost 2 bases, leaving 7 bases of the junction unmatched. Germline-derived CDR1 and CDR2 are SGHRS and YFSETQ. The CDR3 sequence: CASSFDGTETYEQYF. The CDR3 DNA reads as TGCGCCAGCAGCTTTGACGGGACAGAGACCTACGAGCAGTACTTC.

This chain links TRBV20-1 with TRBJ2-7, with 14 bases identical to TRBD2. The CDR3 sequence is 14 residues long. Germline trimming cut 6 bases from V and 6 bases from J; bases unmatched to any gene: 7. CDR1 and CDR2 (germline): DFQATT, SNEGSKA (reference sequence). CDR3 in amino acids: CSAKGLAGVREQYF. CDR3 DNA: TGCAGTGCCAAGGGACTAGCGGGAGTCCGCGAGCAGTACTTC.

Remarks on this clonotype: This may be a read error, as it is one base from a much larger clone. The chain uses TRBV27 and TRBJ2-3; D possibly uses TRBD1 or TRBD2 (5 bases each). The germline V gene encodes CDR1 MNHEY and CDR2 SMNVEV (reference sequence). V lost 5 bases, J lost 5 bases, and 17 bases lay in between. The CDR3 is 15 amino acids. This CDR3 is CASSRDLPRRDTQYF. The CDR3 coding sequence is TGTGCCAGCAGTCGGGACCTGCCTCGCAGAGATACGCAGTATTTT.

The table lists this clonotype with many counts. The chain uses TRBV18 and TRBJ1-5; D is undetermined. Trimming cost V 6 bases and J 3 bases, with 18 bases left between them. The CDR3 is made up of 16 amino acids. The germline V gene encodes CDR1 KGHSH and CDR2 LQKENI. Here the CDR3 reads CASSPGPDPLNQPQHF. For the CDR3, the DNA is TGTGCCAGCTCTCCGGGCCCCGATCCCCTCAATCAGCCCCAGCATTTT.

This clonotype has a count of ten or more. Here the CDR3 reads CASSFLAGSSTDTQYF. The DNA for the CDR3 is TGCGCCAGCAGCTTCCTAGCGGGCTCTAGCACAGATACGCAGTATTTT. This chain uses TRBV5-1 with TRBJ2-3, with 8 bases aligning to TRBD2. The CDR3 spans 16 residues. The junction had 5 bases not matched to a gene; V was cut back by 2 bases and J by 0 bases. CDR1 and CDR2 (germline): SGHRS, YFSETQ.

Many counts were recorded for this clonotype. The chain recombines TRBV5-1 with TRBJ1-5; a weak D match, TRBD1 (5 bases). V lost 2 bases and J 6 bases, leaving 9 bases between the germline ends. The CDR3 is made up of 13 amino acids. Looked up from germline, CDR1 is SGHRS and CDR2 is YFSETQ. The CDR3 here is CASSFGTGQPQHF. CDR3 coding DNA: TGCGCCAGCAGCTTTGGGACGGGTCAGCCCCAGCATTTT.